The T cell receptor (beta chain) described here comes from a study of T cell changes during pregnancy in multiple sclerosis. A single count supports this clone. Germline V gene lookup returns CDR1 MNHNS and CDR2 SASEGT. Germline trimming cut 6 bases from V and 5 bases from J; bases unmatched to any gene: 7. There are 15 residues in the CDR3. Clones were sequenced by immunoSEQ multiplex PCR, and TCRdb holds only the in-frame ones, with some missing. There are 56,000 or so clones in the sample; less than 95% occur only once, and around 2% lies in the top ten. The chain uses TRBV6-1 and TRBJ2-1, with TRBD1 matching 10 bases. This sequence was found in a female donor in good health, enrolled as a control in a pregnancy study. Material: peripheral blood, obtained in the first trimester of pregnancy. CDR3 in amino acids: CASSQTGGPNNEQFF. The DNA for the CDR3 is TGTGCCAGCAGCCAGACAGGGGGCCCTAACAATGAGCAGTTCTTC.